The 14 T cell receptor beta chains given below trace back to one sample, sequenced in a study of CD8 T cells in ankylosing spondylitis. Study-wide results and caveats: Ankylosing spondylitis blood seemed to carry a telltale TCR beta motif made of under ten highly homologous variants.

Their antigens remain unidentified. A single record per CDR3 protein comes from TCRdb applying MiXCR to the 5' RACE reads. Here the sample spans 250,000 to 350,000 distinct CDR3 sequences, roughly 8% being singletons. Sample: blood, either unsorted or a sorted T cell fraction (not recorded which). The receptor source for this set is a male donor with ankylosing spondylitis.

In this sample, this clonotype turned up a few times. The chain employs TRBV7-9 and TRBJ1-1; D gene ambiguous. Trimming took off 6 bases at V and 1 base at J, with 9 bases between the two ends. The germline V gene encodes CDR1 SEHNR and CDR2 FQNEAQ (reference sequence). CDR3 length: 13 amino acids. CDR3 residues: CASRTAANTEAFF. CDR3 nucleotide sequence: TGTGCCAGCAGGACGGCTGCGAACACTGAAGCTTTCTTT.

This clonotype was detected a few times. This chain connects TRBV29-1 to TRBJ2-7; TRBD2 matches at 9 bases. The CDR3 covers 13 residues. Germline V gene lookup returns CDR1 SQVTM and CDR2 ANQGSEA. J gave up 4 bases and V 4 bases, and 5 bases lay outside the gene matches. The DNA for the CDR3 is TGCAGCGTTGTGGGTAGCGGGAGTTACGAGCAGTACTTC. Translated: CSVVGSGSYEQYF.

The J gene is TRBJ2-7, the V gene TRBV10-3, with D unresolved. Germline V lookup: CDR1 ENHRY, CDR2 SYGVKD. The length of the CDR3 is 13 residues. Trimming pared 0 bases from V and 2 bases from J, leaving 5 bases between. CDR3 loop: CAISESATYEQYF. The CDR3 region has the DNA TGTGCCATCAGTGAGTCTGCAACCTACGAGCAGTACTTC.

For the CDR3, the DNA is TGTGCCAGCAGTGAGATACAGGGGGCTGACTATGGCTACACCTTC. This gives the protein CASSEIQGADYGYTF. The rearrangement uses TRBV6-1 and TRBJ1-2; 9 bases line up with TRBD1. Germline V gene sequence: CDR1 MNHNS, CDR2 SASEGT. Unmatched junction bases numbered 5, after V lost 3 bases and J lost 3 bases. The CDR3 is 15 amino acids.

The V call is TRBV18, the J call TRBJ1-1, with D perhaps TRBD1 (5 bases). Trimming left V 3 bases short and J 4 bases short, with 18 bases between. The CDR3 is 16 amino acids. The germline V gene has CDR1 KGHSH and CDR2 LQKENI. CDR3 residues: CASSPAGLRGGTEAFF. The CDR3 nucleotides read TGTGCCAGCTCACCCGCCGGTTTGCGGGGGGGCACTGAAGCTTTCTTT.

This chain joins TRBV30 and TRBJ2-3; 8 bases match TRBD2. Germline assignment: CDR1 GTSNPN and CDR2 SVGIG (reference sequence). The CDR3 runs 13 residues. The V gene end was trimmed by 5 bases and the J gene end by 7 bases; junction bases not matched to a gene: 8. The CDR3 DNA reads TGTGCCTGGCAACCGGGGGGGGGGCATACGCAGTATTTT. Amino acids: CAWQPGGGHTQYF.

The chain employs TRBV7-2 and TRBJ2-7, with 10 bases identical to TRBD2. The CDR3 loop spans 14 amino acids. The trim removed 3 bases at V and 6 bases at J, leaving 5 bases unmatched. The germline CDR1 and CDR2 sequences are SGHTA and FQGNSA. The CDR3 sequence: CASSFSGRIAEQYF. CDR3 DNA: TGTGCCAGCAGCTTTAGCGGGAGGATCGCCGAGCAGTACTTC.

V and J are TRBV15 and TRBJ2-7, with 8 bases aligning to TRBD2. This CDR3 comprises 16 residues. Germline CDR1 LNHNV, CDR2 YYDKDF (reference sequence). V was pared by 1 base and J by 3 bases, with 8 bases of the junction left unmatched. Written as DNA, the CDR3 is TGTGCCACCAGCAGAGCTGAAGGACTAGCACTCTACGAGCAGTACTTC. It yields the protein CATSRAEGLALYEQYF. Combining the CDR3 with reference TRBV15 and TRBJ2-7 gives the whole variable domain DAMVIQNPRYQVTQFGKPVTLSCSQTLNHNVMYWYQQKSSQAPKLLFHYYDKDFNNEADTPDNFQSRRPNTSFCFLDIRSPGLGDTAMYLCATSRAEGLALYEQYFGPGTRLTVT.

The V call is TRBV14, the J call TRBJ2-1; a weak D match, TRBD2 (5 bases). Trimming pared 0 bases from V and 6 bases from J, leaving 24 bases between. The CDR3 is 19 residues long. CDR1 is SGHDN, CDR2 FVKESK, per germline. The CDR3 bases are TGTGCCAGCAGCCAAGACGGTGACACTAGATCCCTTCGTTTCAATGAGCAGTTCTTC. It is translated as CASSQDGDTRSLRFNEQFF.

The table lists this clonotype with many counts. CDR3 sequence: CASSLGLGPTDTQYF. CDR3 bases: TGTGCCAGCAGCTTAGGTCTGGGGCCGACAGATACGCAGTATTTT. This chain links TRBV7-6 with TRBJ2-3; weak D call: TRBD1 (5 bases). The V and J ends lost 1 base and 3 bases respectively, with 11 bases between them. This CDR3 region has 15 residues. Germline V gives CDR1 SGHVS, CDR2 FNYEAQ.

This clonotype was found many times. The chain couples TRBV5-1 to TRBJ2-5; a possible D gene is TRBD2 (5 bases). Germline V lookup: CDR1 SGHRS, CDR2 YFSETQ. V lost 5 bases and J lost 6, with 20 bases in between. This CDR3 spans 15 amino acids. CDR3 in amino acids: CASRRAGSVRKTQYF. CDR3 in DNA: TGCGCCAGCAGGAGGGCAGGCTCGGTGCGGAAGACCCAGTACTTC.

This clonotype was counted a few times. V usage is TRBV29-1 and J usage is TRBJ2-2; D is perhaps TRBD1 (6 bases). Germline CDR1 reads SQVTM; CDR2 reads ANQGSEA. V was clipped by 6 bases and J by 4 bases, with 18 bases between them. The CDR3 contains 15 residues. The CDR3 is CSVARGRAATGELFF. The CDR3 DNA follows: TGCAGCGTGGCCAGGGGCAGGGCCGCCACCGGGGAGCTGTTTTTT.

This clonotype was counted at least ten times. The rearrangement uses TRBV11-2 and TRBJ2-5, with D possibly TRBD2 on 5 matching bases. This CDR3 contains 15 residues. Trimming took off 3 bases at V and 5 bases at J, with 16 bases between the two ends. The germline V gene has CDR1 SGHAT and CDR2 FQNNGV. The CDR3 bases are TGTGCCAGCAGCTTCCCCACGAGGGCCGCGGAGACCCAGTACTTC. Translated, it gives CASSFPTRAAETQYF.

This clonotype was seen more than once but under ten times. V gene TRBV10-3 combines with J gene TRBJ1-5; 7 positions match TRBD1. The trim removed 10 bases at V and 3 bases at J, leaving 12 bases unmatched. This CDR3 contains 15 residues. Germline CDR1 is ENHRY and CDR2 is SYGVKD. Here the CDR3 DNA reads TGTGCCACCATGACAGGGCAGGGACTCAATCAGCCCCAGCATTTT. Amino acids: CATMTGQGLNQPQHF.